The following is a T cell receptor (beta chain) sequence with its context. This sample is part of a study of OX40 agonist ivuxolimab in advanced cancers. Some clones are missing from TCRdb's copy, which holds only in-frame ones; the method was immunoSEQ multiplex PCR. The sample has 74,000 or so clones; 80% to 90% are singletons. V lost 2 bases to trimming and J lost 6 bases; unmatched junction nucleotides: 5. This CDR3 has 16 amino acids. Per germline, CDR1 LGHNA and CDR2 YSLEER. The clonotype comes from an adult with an advanced solid tumor such as melanoma, head and neck, liver or kidney cancer. The source was CD4+ or CD8+ T cells sorted from blood, collected in a trial of the OX40 agonist ivuxolimab. The genes are TRBV4-3 and TRBJ2-2; 11 bases line up with TRBD1. The CDR3 reads CASSQREGQGAGELFF. The CDR3 region has the DNA TGCGCCAGCAGCCAACGTGAGGGACAGGGGGCCGGGGAGCTGTTTTTT.